The source of this TCR beta chain is a study of blood T cell repertoires in COVID-19. The length of the CDR3 is 16 residues. Germline values: CDR1 SGHRS, CDR2 YFSETQ. The trim removed 0 bases at V and 1 base at J, leaving 6 bases unmatched. The table lists this clone with a few counts. Profiling relied on immunoSEQ multiplex PCR, and the TCRdb table lists in-frame clones only, not all of them. The sample includes about 300,000 clones, 70% to 90% of them seen just once. The TCR comes from a man aged 25-40 years who had recovered from COVID-19. The sequenced material came from PBMCs or T cells enriched from blood (not recorded which). This rearrangement joins TRBV5-1 to TRBJ2-5; TRBD2 matches at 7 bases. The DNA of the CDR3 is TGCGCCAGCAGCTTGGTTCCCGGGACTACCCAAGAGACCCAGTACTTC. Protein product: CASSLVPGTTQETQYF.